The following is a T cell receptor beta chain sequence with its context. As yet, its antigen is unknown. The method was immunoSEQ multiplex PCR; TCRdb's version includes in-frame clones alone and lacks a portion of them. The sample gives 25,000 to 35,000 clones, roughly 94% of which show up once; roughly 2.5% is in the top ten. This sample was taken from a study of PD-1 blockade in classical Hodgkin lymphoma. Study-wide findings and caveats: Compared with healthy donors, newly diagnosed patients reportedly showed lower baseline TCR diversity. What drove the repertoire differences, possibly disease activity or prior therapy, has not been defined.

This CDR3 spans 15 amino acids. V dropped 1 base and J dropped 3; count of bases not matched to a gene: 5. Germline values: CDR1 SGHRS, CDR2 YFSETQ. Time point given: newly diagnosed, previously untreated cHL patient sample. Comparator PBMCs were from newly diagnosed, untreated classical Hodgkin lymphoma. Sequenced material: peripheral blood mononuclear cells (PBMCs). The chain combines TRBV5-1 with TRBJ2-7, with 9 positions matching TRBD1. The source of this sequence is a human donor with classical Hodgkin lymphoma. CDR3 nucleotide sequence: TGCGCCAGCAGCTTGCGACAGGGGGTAATCTACGAGCAGTACTTC. Translation: CASSLRQGVIYEQYF.